The present TCR beta chain was sequenced within a study of T cells in Graves' hyperthyroidism and ophthalmopathy. There are many counts of this clonotype. Researchers took RNA transcripts and amplified the TCR beta CDR3 regions from them. The HTBI primer set drove a first-round RT-PCR of the TCR CDR3. One entry per CDR3 protein, called by TCRdb with MiXCR from the multiplex PCR reads. Of 700,000 or so distinct CDR3 sequences listed, less than 20% are singletons. The receptor's source is a man younger than 35 with Graves' hyperthyroidism. Sequencing was performed on blood.

CDR3 DNA sequence: TGTGCCAGCAGCACCGGGACAGGGGTCACAGATACGCAGTATTTT. Its translation: CASSTGTGVTDTQYF. This chain joins TRBV7-6 and TRBJ2-3, with 10 bases lining up with TRBD1. Trimming at V came to 5 bases and at J to 2 bases, leaving 4 bases not matched to a gene. The CDR3 has 15 amino acids. The germline gives CDR1 SGHVS, CDR2 FNYEAQ.